This T cell receptor (beta chain) was sequenced for a study of T cells in Graves' hyperthyroidism and ophthalmopathy. Researchers took RNA transcripts and amplified the TCR beta CDR3 regions from them. HTBI primers drove first-round RT-PCR of the TCR CDR3. Via MiXCR, TCRdb re-called the multiplex PCR reads, giving one row per CDR3 protein. The table shows roughly 400,000 distinct CDR3 sequences, with about 15% occurring only once. At least ten counts were recorded for this clonotype. Its specificity is not known. The CDR3 is 13 residues long. Unmatched junction bases numbered 2, after V lost 6 bases and J lost 2 bases. The germline V gene encodes CDR1 DFQATT and CDR2 SNEGSKA (reference sequence). Uncontrolled infection, other autoimmune disease, pregnancy or lactation disqualified patients from enrolment. When hyperthyroidism was first diagnosed, the blood sample was taken, preceding any ophthalmopathy symptoms.

General study points: Stable hyperthyroidism was separated from ophthalmopathy by a model based on 13 V-J features.

This TCR came from a woman aged 18-35 years with Graves' hyperthyroidism that later progressed to Graves' ophthalmopathy. The chain is built from TRBV20-1 and TRBJ2-3, with 10 bases that match TRBD2. Sequencing was done on a sample of blood. The CDR3, as DNA: TGCAGTGCAGCGGGAGGGAACACAGATACGCAGTATTTT. It encodes CSAAGGNTDTQYF.